This T cell receptor (beta chain) derives from a study of blood T cell repertoires in COVID-19. This clone was counted at least ten times. V shed 1 base and J shed 8 bases, with 14 bases lying between them. CDR3 length: 15 residues. Germline assignment: CDR1 SGHTA and CDR2 FQGTGA. Measured with immunoSEQ multiplex PCR; TCRdb has only the in-frame clones, and not every one. The table records some 210,000 clones, around nine tenths of them present only once. The chain carries TRBV7-3 and TRBJ1-4, with D tentatively TRBD1 (5 bases). This sequence was found in a woman aged 40 to 50 who had recovered from COVID-19. The sequenced sample was peripheral blood. CDR3 bases: TGTGCCAGCAGCTTAAATCAGGGTCGGCGGGAAAAACTGTTTTTT. Residues: CASSLNQGRREKLFF. The full variable domain, with the rest looked up from reference TRBV7-3 and TRBJ1-4, is GAGVSQTPSNKVTEKGKYVELRCDPISGHTALYWYRQSLGQGPEFLIYFQGTGAADDSGLPNDRFFAVRPEGSVSTLKIQRTERGDSAVYLCASSLNQGRREKLFFGSGTQLSVL.